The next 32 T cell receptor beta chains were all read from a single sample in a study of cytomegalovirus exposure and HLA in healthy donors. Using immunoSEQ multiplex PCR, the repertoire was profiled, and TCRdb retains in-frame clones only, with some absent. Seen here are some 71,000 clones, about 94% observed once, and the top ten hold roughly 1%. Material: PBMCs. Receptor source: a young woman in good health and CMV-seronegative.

The chain's CDR3 is CASSYWGTGEETQYF. In DNA form, the CDR3 reads TGTGCCAGCAGTTACTGGGGGACAGGGGAAGAGACCCAGTACTTC. V and J are TRBV6-5 and TRBJ2-5; 10 bases match TRBD1. V was clipped by 1 base and J by 3 bases; unmatched bases: 2. The CDR3 extends over 15 amino acids. CDR1 and CDR2 from the germline V gene are MNHEY and SVGAGI.

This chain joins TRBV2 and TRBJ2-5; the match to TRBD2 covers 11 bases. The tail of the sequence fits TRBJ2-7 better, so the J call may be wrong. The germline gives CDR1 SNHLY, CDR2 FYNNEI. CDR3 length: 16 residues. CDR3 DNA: TGTGCCAGCAGTGAAGCGCTGGGGACTAGCGGCTACGAGCAGTACTTC. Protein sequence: CASSEALGTSGYEQYF.

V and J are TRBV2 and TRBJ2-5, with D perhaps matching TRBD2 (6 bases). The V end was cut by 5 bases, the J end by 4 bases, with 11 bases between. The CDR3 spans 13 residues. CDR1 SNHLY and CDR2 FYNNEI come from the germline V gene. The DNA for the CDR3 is TGTGCCAGCAGTCGGCGGGGCGGAGAGACCCAGTACTTC. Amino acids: CASSRRGGETQYF.

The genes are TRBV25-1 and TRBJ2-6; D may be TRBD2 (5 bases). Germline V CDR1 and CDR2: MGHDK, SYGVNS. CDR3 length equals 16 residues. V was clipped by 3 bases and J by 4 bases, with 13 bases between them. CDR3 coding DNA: TGTGCCAGCAGTGATTCCCTAGCTTCCGGGGCCAACGTCCTGACTTTC. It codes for CASSDSLASGANVLTF.

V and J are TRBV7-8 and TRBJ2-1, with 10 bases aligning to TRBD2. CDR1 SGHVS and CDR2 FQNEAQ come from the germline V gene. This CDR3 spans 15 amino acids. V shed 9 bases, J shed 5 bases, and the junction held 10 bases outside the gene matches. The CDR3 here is CASLKSGRVNNEQFF. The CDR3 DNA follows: TGTGCCAGTCTAAAAAGCGGGAGGGTGAACAATGAGCAGTTCTTC.

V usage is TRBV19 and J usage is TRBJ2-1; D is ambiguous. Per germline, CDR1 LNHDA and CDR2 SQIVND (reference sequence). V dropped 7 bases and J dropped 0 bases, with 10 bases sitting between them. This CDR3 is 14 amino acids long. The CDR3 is CASKISSSYNEQFF. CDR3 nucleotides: TGTGCCAGTAAGATCTCCAGCTCCTACAATGAGCAGTTCTTC.

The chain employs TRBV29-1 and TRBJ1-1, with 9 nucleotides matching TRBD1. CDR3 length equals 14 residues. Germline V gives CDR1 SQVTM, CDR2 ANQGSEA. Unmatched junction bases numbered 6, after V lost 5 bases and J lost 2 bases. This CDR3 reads CSVNTGGGNTEAFF. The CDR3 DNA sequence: TGCAGCGTTAATACAGGGGGCGGAAACACTGAAGCTTTCTTT.

The CDR3 sequence is CASSALGLAGHNGELFF. The CDR3 coding sequence is TGTGCCAGCAGCGCCTTGGGACTAGCGGGGCACAACGGGGAGCTGTTTTTT. V usage is TRBV9 and J usage is TRBJ2-2; 13 nucleotides line up with TRBD2. Germline CDR1 SGDLS, CDR2 YYNGEE. The CDR3 covers 17 residues. V was clipped by 3 bases and J by 7 bases; unmatched bases: 9.

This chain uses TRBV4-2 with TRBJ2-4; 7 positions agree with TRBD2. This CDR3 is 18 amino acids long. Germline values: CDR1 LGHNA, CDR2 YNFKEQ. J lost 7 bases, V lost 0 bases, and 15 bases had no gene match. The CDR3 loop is CASSQDLGGASGKNIQYF. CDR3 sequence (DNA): TGTGCCAGCAGCCAAGATCTTGGTGGGGCTAGCGGTAAGAACATTCAGTACTTC.

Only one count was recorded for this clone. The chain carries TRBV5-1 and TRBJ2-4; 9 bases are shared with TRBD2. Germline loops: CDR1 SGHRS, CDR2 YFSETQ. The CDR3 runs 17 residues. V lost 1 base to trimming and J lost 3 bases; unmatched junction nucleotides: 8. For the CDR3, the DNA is TGCGCCAGCAGCTTGATCGGCGGGAGGGCCGGCAAAAACATTCAGTACTTC. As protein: CASSLIGGRAGKNIQYF.

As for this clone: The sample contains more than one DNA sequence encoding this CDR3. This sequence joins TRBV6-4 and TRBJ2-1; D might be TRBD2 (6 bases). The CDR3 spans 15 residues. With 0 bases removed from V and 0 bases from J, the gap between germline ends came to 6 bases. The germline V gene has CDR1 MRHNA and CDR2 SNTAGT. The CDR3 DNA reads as TGTGCCAGCAGTGACTCAGCGGGCTCCTACAATGAGCAGTTCTTC. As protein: CASSDSAGSYNEQFF.

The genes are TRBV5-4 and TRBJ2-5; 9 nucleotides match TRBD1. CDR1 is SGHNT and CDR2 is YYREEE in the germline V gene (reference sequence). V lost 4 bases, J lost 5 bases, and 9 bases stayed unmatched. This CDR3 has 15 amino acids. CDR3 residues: CASSPGQGRGETQYF. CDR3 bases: TGTGCCAGCAGCCCTGGACAGGGGAGAGGCGAGACCCAGTACTTC. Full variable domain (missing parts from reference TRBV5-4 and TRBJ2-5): ETGVTQSPTHLIKTRGQQVTLRCSSQSGHNTVSWYQQALGQGPQFIFQYYREEENGRGNFPPRFSGLQFPNYSSELNVNALELDDSALYLCASSPGQGRGETQYFGPGTRLLVL.

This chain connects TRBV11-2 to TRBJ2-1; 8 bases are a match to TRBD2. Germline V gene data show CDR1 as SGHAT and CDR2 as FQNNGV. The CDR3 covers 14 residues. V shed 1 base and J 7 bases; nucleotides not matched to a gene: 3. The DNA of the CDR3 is TGTGCCAGCAGCTTAGGCGGGGGGTCGAATGAGCAGTTCTTC. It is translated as CASSLGGGSNEQFF.

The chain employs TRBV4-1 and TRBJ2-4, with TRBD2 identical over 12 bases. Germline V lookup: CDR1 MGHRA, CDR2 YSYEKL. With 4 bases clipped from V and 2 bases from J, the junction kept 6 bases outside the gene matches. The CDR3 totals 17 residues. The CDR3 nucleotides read TGCGCCAGCAGCCCGCCTAGCGGGGGGGCCCCCAAAAACATTCAGTACTTC. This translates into CASSPPSGGAPKNIQYF.

The CDR3 is CAWSDRDTEAFF. The CDR3, as DNA: TGTGCCTGGAGTGACAGGGACACTGAAGCTTTCTTT. The V gene is TRBV30, the J gene TRBJ1-1; a weak D match, TRBD1 (6 bases). V was cut by 1 base and J by 3 bases, with 6 bases left in between. Germline CDR1 and CDR2: GTSNPN and SVGIG (reference sequence). CDR3 length: 12 residues. The full variable domain, rest sourced from reference TRBV30 and TRBJ1-1, is SQTIHQWPATLVQPVGSPLSLECTVEGTSNPNLYWYRQAAGRGLQLLFYSVGIGQISSEVPQNLSASRPQDRQFILSSKKLLLSDSGFYLCAWSDRDTEAFFGQGTRLTVV.

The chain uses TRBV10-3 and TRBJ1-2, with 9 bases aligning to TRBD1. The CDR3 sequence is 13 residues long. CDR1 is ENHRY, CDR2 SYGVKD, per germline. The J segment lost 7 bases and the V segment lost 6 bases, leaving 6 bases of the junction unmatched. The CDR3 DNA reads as TGTGCCATCAGCACGGGACAGGGAGGTGGCTACACCTTC. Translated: CAISTGQGGGYTF.

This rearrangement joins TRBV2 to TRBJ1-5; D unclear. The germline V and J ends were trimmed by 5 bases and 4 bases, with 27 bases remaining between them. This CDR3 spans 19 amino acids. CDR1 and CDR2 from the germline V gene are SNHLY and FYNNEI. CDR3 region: CASSIRQVQNLNRNQPQHF. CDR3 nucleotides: TGTGCCAGCAGTATCCGTCAGGTCCAGAATCTCAACCGAAATCAGCCCCAGCATTTT.

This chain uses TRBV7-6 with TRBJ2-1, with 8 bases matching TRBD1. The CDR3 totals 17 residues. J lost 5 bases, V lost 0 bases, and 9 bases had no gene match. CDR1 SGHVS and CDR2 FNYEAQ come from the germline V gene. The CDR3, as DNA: TGTGCCAGCAGCTTAGCTTCGAGGACAGGGCAAAACAATGAGCAGTTCTTC. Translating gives CASSLASRTGQNNEQFF. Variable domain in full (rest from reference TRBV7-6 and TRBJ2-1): GAGVSQSPRYKVTKRGQDVALRCDPISGHVSLYWYRQALGQGPEFLTYFNYEAQQDKSGLPNDRFSAERPEGSISTLTIQRTEQRDSAMYRCASSLASRTGQNNEQFFGPGTRLTVL.

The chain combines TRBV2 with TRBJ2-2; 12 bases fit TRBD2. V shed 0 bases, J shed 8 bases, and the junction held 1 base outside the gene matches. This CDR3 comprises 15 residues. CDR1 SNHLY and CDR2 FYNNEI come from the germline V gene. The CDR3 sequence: CASSEALAGGGELFF. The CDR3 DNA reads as TGTGCCAGCAGTGAAGCGCTAGCGGGAGGGGGGGAGCTGTTTTTT.

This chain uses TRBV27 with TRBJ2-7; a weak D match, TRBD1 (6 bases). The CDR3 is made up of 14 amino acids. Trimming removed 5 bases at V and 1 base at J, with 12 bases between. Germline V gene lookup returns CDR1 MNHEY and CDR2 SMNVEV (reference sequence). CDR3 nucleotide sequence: TGTGCCAGCAGTGCAGGGACATGGTCCTACGAGCAGTACTTC. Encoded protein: CASSAGTWSYEQYF.

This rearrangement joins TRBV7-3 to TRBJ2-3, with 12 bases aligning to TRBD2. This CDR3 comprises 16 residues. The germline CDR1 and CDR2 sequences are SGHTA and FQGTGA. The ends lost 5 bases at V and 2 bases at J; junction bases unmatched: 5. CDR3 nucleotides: TGTGCCAGCAGCCATCTAGCGGGAGGGCACACAGATACGCAGTATTTT. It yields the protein CASSHLAGGHTDTQYF.

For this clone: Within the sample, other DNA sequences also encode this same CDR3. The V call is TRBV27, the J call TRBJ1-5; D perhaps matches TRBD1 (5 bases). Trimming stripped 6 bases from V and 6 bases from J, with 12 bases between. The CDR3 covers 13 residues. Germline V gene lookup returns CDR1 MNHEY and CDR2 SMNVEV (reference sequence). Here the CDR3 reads CASSLSGVQPQHF. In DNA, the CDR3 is TGTGCCAGCAGCCTGTCGGGGGTTCAGCCCCAGCATTTT.

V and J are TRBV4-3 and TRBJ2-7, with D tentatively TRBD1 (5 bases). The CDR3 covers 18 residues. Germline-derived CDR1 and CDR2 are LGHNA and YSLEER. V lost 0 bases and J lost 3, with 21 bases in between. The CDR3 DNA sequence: TGCGCCAGCAGCCAAGATATATGGGGCGAGACAGTCGGCTACGAGCAGTACTTC. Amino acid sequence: CASSQDIWGETVGYEQYF.

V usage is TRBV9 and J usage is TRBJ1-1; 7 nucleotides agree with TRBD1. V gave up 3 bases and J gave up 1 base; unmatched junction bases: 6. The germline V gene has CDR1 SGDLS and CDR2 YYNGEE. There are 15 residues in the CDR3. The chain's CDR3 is CASSGHRGANTEAFF. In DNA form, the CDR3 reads TGTGCCAGCAGCGGACACAGGGGCGCGAACACTGAAGCTTTCTTT.

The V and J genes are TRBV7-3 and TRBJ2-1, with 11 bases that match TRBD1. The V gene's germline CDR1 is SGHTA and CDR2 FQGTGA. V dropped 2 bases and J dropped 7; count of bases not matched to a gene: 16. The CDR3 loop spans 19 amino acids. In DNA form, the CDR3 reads TGTGCCAGCAGCTTATGGGGACAGGGGGTAACGGGGGGGCTTAATGAGCAGTTCTTC. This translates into CASSLWGQGVTGGLNEQFF.

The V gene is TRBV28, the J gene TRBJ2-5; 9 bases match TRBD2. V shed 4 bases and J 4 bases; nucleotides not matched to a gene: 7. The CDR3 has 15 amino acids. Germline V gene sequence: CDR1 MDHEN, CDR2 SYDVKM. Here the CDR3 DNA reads TGTGCCAGCAGTTCTTTAGCGGGAGAGGGAGAGACCCAGTACTTC. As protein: CASSSLAGEGETQYF.

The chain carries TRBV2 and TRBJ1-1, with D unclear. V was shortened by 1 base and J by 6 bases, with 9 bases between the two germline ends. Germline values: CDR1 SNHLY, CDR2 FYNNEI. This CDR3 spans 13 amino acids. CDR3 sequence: CASSEDSSAEAFF. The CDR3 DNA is TGTGCCAGCAGTGAAGACAGTTCCGCTGAAGCTTTCTTT.

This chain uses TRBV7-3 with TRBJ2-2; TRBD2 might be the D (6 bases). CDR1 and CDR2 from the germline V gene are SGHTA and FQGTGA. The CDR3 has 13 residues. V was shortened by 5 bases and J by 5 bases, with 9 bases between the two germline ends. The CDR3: CASSASGTGELFF. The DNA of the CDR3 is TGTGCCAGCAGCGCAAGCGGGACCGGGGAGCTGTTTTTT. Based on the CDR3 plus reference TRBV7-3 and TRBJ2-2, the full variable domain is GAGVSQTPSNKVTEKGKYVELRCDPISGHTALYWYRQSLGQGPEFLIYFQGTGAADDSGLPNDRFFAVRPEGSVSTLKIQRTERGDSAVYLCASSASGTGELFFGEGSRLTVL.

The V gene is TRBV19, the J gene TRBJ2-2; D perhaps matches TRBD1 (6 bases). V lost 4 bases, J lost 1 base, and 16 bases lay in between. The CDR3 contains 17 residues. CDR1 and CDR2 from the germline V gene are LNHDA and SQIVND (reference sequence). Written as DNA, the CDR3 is TGTGCCAGTAGTAGGACTCCAGGACAGATGAACACCGGGGAGCTGTTTTTT. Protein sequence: CASSRTPGQMNTGELFF.

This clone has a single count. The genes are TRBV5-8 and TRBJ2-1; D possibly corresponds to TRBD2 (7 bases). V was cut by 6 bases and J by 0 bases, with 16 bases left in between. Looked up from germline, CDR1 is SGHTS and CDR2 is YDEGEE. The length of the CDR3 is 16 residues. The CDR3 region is CASINAGARSYNEQFF. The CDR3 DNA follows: TGTGCCAGCATTAATGCGGGGGCCCGCTCCTACAATGAGCAGTTCTTC.

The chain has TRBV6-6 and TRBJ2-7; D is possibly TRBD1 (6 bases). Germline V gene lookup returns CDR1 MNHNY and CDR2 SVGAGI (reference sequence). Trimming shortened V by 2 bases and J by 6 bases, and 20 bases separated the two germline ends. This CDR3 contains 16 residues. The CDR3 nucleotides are TGTGCCAGCAGTTACATTTCATGGGAAACAGGGTCCGAGCAGTACTTC. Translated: CASSYISWETGSEQYF.

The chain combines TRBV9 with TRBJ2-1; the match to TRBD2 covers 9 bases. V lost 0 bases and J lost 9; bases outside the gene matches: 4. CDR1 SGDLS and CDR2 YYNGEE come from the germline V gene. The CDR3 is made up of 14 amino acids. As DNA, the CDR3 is TGTGCCAGCAGCGTAGGCGGGGGGGCGGGTGAGCAGTTCTTC. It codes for CASSVGGGAGEQFF.